The text below deals with one TCR beta chain. Its antigen is unknown. Trimming pared 10 bases from V and 5 bases from J, leaving 11 bases between. The CDR3 loop spans 11 amino acids. Each CDR3 protein gets one entry after TCRdb re-called the reads with MiXCR. The table lists about 71,000 distinct CDR3 sequences, around 20% of them singletons. This record belongs to a study of type 1 regulatory T cells. The study's findings and limits: Compared with non-type 1 regulatory T cells, type 1 regulatory T cells showed a more restricted TCR repertoire.

This TCR was recovered from a human donor in good health. The material sequenced was cultured type 1 regulatory T (Tr1) cells, either the whole culture or a sorted fraction (not recorded which). The rearrangement links TRBV12-3 or TRBV12-4 to TRBJ1-1, with D possibly being TRBD1 (5 bases). The CDR3 sequence is CATGGKTEAFF. CDR3 nucleotide sequence: TGTGCCACCGGGGGAAAAACTGAAGCTTTCTTT.